This TCR beta chain stems from a study of regulatory T cells in long-lasting Graves disease. Overall study results and limits: TRBV28, TRBJ1-2 and TRBJ2-5 emerged as the favored segments in persistent disease. Persistent patients shared more public clonotypes (2,741) than newly diagnosed patients (approximately 1,000).

Of note for this clonotype: What it recognizes is unknown.

As for time point: newly diagnosed GD, antithyroid drugs for less than 3 months. Generation of the TCR library employed RNA extracted from PBMCs. After removal of 0 bases from V and 4 bases from J, the junction contained 7 bases not matched to a gene. Germline V gene lookup returns CDR1 SGDLS and CDR2 YYNGEE. The CDR3 has 16 amino acids. Both iRepertoire HTBI primers and Arm-PCR of CDR3 regions were used to build the TCR beta libraries. TCRdb ran MiXCR on the multiplex PCR reads and lists one entry per CDR3 protein. The sample lists about 530,000 distinct CDR3 sequences; roughly 15% were seen once. These same data were also listed under a study on T cells in Graves' hyperthyroidism and ophthalmopathy. Per that study: During a first-round RT-PCR of the TCR CDR3, the HTBI primer set was used.

The sequence derives from a woman aged 40 to 65 with Graves disease. The rearrangement links TRBV9 to TRBJ2-5, with 9 bases identical to TRBD2. The source was peripheral blood mononuclear cells (PBMCs), collected at new diagnosis, from a patient treated with antithyroid drugs. This chain's CDR3 is CASSVGNSGGRETQYF. The CDR3 DNA reads TGTGCCAGCAGCGTAGGGAATAGCGGGGGTAGAGAGACCCAGTACTTC.